Below, one T cell receptor (beta chain) is given with its context. This record comes from a study of blood T cell repertoires in COVID-19. In the study overall: Donors in the United States, Italy and Spain gave samples during acute or convalescent COVID-19. T cells, B-cell-depleted T cells, or PBMCs provided the cDNA or gDNA that served as material.

Trimming took 3 bases from V and 5 from J; bases not matched to a gene: 6. This CDR3 is built from 14 residues. Germline lookup yields CDR1 MDHEN and CDR2 SYDVKM. How the authors handled the data: Reference gene primer amplification in the assay estimated nucleated cell counts. Produced via immunoSEQ multiplex PCR; TCRdb's table is partial and in-frame only. V and J calls and clone size are given by that table; D and trimming were obtained from the DNA. The sample includes about 72,000 clones, around four fifths of them seen just once. This chain connects TRBV28 to TRBJ2-7, with 8 bases identical to TRBD1. This receptor was obtained from an elderly woman with acute or convalescent COVID-19. The sample was peripheral blood. This chain's CDR3 is CASSFWQGAHEQYF. The CDR3 DNA sequence: TGTGCCAGCAGTTTCTGGCAGGGGGCCCACGAGCAGTACTTC.